This T cell receptor (beta chain) emerged from a study of blood T cell repertoires in COVID-19. Per the germline V gene, CDR1 is SGDLS and CDR2 is YYNGEE. Unmatched junction bases numbered 4, after V lost 0 bases and J lost 5 bases. The CDR3 runs to 15 residues. Produced via immunoSEQ multiplex PCR; TCRdb's table is partial and in-frame only. The sample has about 150,000 clones, about 86% seen once; the top ten hold approximately 32%. The V and J genes are TRBV9 and TRBJ1-4; the match to TRBD1 covers 7 bases. The specimen sequenced was peripheral blood. The source is a woman aged 55-70 years with acute or convalescent COVID-19. CDR3 in amino acids: CASSVAGQLNEKLFF. The CDR3 DNA sequence: TGTGCCAGCAGCGTAGCGGGACAGTTAAATGAAAAACTGTTTTTT.